The rows below give T cell receptor beta chains drawn from one sample of a study of T cell responses to AZD1222 COVID-19 vaccine. TCRdb keeps only in-frame clones here, not all; method: immunoSEQ multiplex PCR. The data show approximately 100,000 clones, roughly nine tenths seen once. The sample was peripheral blood, taken on day 0 of AZD1222 vaccination. These receptor sequences come from an adult in good health. CDR3s include the opening cysteine and the closing phenylalanine or tryptophan. The D gene is left open where the match is weak. Rows give clone size only sometimes, using once, few, many, or a class for an expanded clone.

j_gene	v_gene	d_gene	abundance	CDR3aa	CDR3nt
TRBJ2-1	TRBV2	TRBD2	.	CASSEGLAGGWNTLGQFF	TGTGCCAGCAGTGAAGGACTAGCGGGGGGTTGGAATACTCTGGGGCAGTTCTTC
TRBJ2-1	TRBV29-1	.	once	CSVEPARNEQFF	TGCAGCGTTGAGCCGGCTAGAAATGAGCAGTTCTTC
TRBJ1-6	TRBV5-5	TRBD1	.	CASSLGWTGESSYNSPLHF	TGTGCCAGCAGCTTGGGATGGACAGGGGAAAGCTCCTATAATTCACCCCTCCACTTT
TRBJ2-2	TRBV9	.	.	CASSVQAGEYTGELFF	TGTGCCAGCAGCGTACAGGCAGGAGAATACACCGGGGAGCTGTTTTTT
TRBJ2-2	TRBV7-9	.	.	CASSPLGGNTGELFF	TGTGCCAGCAGCCCCCTCGGGGGGAACACCGGGGAGCTGTTTTTT
TRBJ1-6	TRBV5-1	.	.	CASSLAPGDNNSPLHF	TGCGCCAGCAGCTTGGCCCCAGGGGACAATAATTCACCCCTCCACTTT
TRBJ1-1	TRBV7-9	.	.	CASSLWGPNTEAFF	TGTGCCAGCAGCTTATGGGGGCCTAACACTGAAGCTTTCTTT
TRBJ1-5	TRBV7-2	.	once	CASSRNSNQPQHF	TGTGCCAGCAGCCGCAATAGCAATCAGCCCCAGCATTTT
TRBJ1-5	TRBV11-2	.	.	CASSLAENQPQHF	TGTGCCAGCAGCCTAGCCGAGAATCAGCCCCAGCATTTT
TRBJ1-1	TRBV7-9	.	.	CASSLISLNTEAFF	TGTGCCAGCAGCTTAATCTCACTGAACACTGAAGCTTTCTTT
TRBJ1-2	TRBV14	.	.	CASSRRTAANYGYTF	TGTGCCAGCAGCAGAAGGACAGCAGCTAACTATGGCTACACCTTC